This is a list of T cell receptor beta chains from one sample in a study of T cells in Graves' hyperthyroidism and ophthalmopathy. TCRdb called the multiplex PCR reads again in MiXCR, with one record for every CDR3 protein. The sample has almost 500,000 distinct CDR3 sequences, 20% to 25% seen once; the top ten hold 45% to 50%. What was sequenced was blood. These receptors came from an older woman with Graves' ophthalmopathy. Each CDR3 is given with its conserved first and last residue. D genes are given only for firm matches. Size values are once, few and many counts, or a class for expanded clones, and some rows have none.

d_gene | j_gene | abundance | v_gene | CDR3aa | CDR3nt
- | TRBJ2-3 | - | TRBV24-1 | CATSDLPGAGTRPTDTQYF | TGTGCCACCAGTGATTTGCCCGGCGCGGGCACCCGACCCACAGATACGCAGTATTTT
- | TRBJ2-4 | - | TRBV10-1 | CASRDTERAKNIQYF | TGCGCCAGCAGGGACACGGAGAGAGCCAAAAACATTCAGTACTTC
- | TRBJ2-1 | few | TRBV7-8 | CASSLNGHNNEQFF | TGTGCCAGCAGCTTAAATGGCCACAACAATGAGCAGTTCTTC
- | TRBJ2-7 | - | TRBV6-1 | CASSPRAGFPDEQYF | TGTGCCAGCAGCCCAAGGGCTGGTTTCCCTGACGAGCAGTACTTC
- | TRBJ1-1 | few | TRBV10-3 | CAISESLGAFF | TGTGCCATCAGTGAGTCTCTCGGAGCTTTCTTT
- | TRBJ1-1 | few | TRBV5-1 | CASSLRGQDGEAFF | TGCGCCAGCAGCTTGAGGGGCCAGGATGGTGAAGCTTTCTTT
TRBD2 | TRBJ2-3 | many | TRBV11-3 | CASSLGLGVTDTQYF | TGTGCCAGCAGCTTGGGACTAGGGGTCACAGATACGCAGTATTTT
TRBD1 | TRBJ1-2 | once | TRBV10-3 | CAISESTGGGRRYGYTF | TGTGCCATCAGTGAGTCGACAGGGGGGGGCAGGAGGTATGGCTACACCTTC
- | TRBJ2-3 | - | TRBV7-9 | CASSLKGGSTDTQYF | TGTGCCAGCAGCCTGAAGGGCGGGAGCACAGATACGCAGTATTTT
- | TRBJ2-5 | - | TRBV18 | CASSPGRGSETQYF | TGTGCCAGCTCACCAGGGAGGGGGTCAGAGACCCAGTACTTC
- | TRBJ2-5 | few | TRBV7-7 | CASSPGRLVYGETQYF | TGTGCTAGCAGCCCGGGGCGACTAGTCTACGGTGAGACCCAGTACTTC
- | TRBJ1-2 | - | TRBV29-1 | CSVELSGGYTF | TGCAGCGTTGAACTTTCTGGTGGCTACACCTTC
TRBD1 | TRBJ1-4 | - | TRBV6-8 | CASSTRDRGAEKLFF | TGTGCCAGCAGTACACGGGACAGGGGGGCTGAAAAACTGTTTTTT
TRBD1 | TRBJ2-7 | few | TRBV6-1 | CASSEGTGGREQYF | TGTGCCAGCAGTGAAGGGACAGGGGGGCGCGAGCAGTACTTC
TRBD2 | TRBJ2-1 | many | TRBV28 | CASRPGGSGYNEQFF | TGTGCCAGCAGACCCGGGGGTAGCGGGTACAATGAGCAGTTCTTC
TRBD1 | TRBJ1-6 | - | TRBV20-1 | CSARDQRGRGWDSPLHF | TGCAGTGCTAGAGATCAGAGGGGGCGCGGGTGGGATTCACCCCTCCACTTT
- | TRBJ1-3 | - | TRBV9 | CASSVEGGNTIYF | TGTGCCAGCAGCGTAGAAGGGGGGAACACCATATATTTT
- | TRBJ2-1 | many | TRBV12-3/TRBV12-4 | CASSLWNEQFF | TGTGCCAGCAGTTTGTGGAATGAGCAGTTCTTC
TRBD1 | TRBJ1-3 | - | TRBV6-5 | CASSYSVPGQGSGNTIYF | TGTGCCAGCAGTTACTCGGTGCCGGGACAGGGCTCTGGAAACACCATATATTTT
- | TRBJ2-7 | few | TRBV6-1 | CASSYGVHSYSYEQYF | TGTGCCAGCAGTTATGGGGTCCATAGTTACTCCTACGAGCAGTACTTC
- | TRBJ1-1 | - | TRBV27 | CASSLSGGGLGTEAFF | TGTGCCAGCAGTTTATCAGGCGGGGGCTTGGGGACTGAAGCTTTCTTT
- | TRBJ1-1 | - | TRBV12-5 | CASGSEGGGTEAFF | TGTGCTAGTGGTTCGGAAGGGGGGGGCACTGAAGCTTTCTTT
- | TRBJ2-7 | few | TRBV5-8 | CASRDGLSKKTYEQYF | TGTGCCAGCAGGGATGGGCTTTCGAAAAAGACCTACGAGCAGTACTTC
TRBD2 | TRBJ2-6 | once | TRBV3-1 | CASSPRGVSGANVLTF | TGTGCCAGCAGCCCCCGGGGGGTCTCTGGGGCCAACGTCCTGACTTTC
TRBD1 | TRBJ1-6 | few | TRBV20-1 | CSASVGQNNSPLHF | TGCAGTGCGTCGGTGGGACAGAATAATTCACCCCTCCACTTT
- | TRBJ1-3 | few | TRBV9 | CASSVEGGSGNTIYF | TGTGCCAGCAGCGTAGAAGGGGGCTCTGGAAACACCATATATTTT
TRBD1 | TRBJ1-4 | - | TRBV30 | CAWSSGTERGKLFF | TGTGCCTGGAGTTCCGGGACAGAGCGGGGAAAACTGTTTTTT
TRBD2 | TRBJ2-5 | few | TRBV19 | CASSIDRLAGGPSEETQYF | TGTGCCAGTAGTATAGATCGACTAGCGGGAGGGCCCTCAGAAGAGACCCAGTACTTC
- | TRBJ2-1 | - | TRBV18 | CASSYLELTNEQFF | TGTGCCAGCTCATATTTAGAGCTTACCAATGAGCAGTTCTTC
TRBD2 | TRBJ2-7 | few | TRBV20-1 | CSAQAPGLGLYEQYF | TGCAGTGCTCAAGCCCCGGGACTAGGGTTATACGAGCAGTACTTC
- | TRBJ1-2 | few | TRBV27 | CASSTKLRDRGYTF | TGTGCCAGCAGTACCAAACTCCGGGACCGCGGCTACACCTTC
- | TRBJ2-3 | few | TRBV5-1 | CASSLLSFWRSSTDTQYF | TGCGCCAGCAGCTTGCTCTCTTTTTGGCGGTCTAGCACAGATACGCAGTATTTT
- | TRBJ1-2 | - | TRBV5-1 | CASSDLGPPANYGYTF | TGCGCCAGCAGCGATCTCGGGCCACCGGCTAACTATGGCTACACCTTC
TRBD1 | TRBJ1-4 | many | TRBV7-8 | CASSETGMGEKLFF | TGTGCCAGCAGCGAGACAGGGATGGGGGAAAAACTGTTTTTT
- | TRBJ2-5 | many | TRBV29-1 | CSTLRHGETQYF | TGCAGCACCCTCCGTCATGGGGAGACCCAGTACTTC
TRBD1 | TRBJ1-5 | few | TRBV20-1 | CSASKGAGNQPQHF | TGCAGTGCTAGTAAGGGGGCTGGCAATCAGCCCCAGCATTTT
- | TRBJ1-5 | once | TRBV19 | CASTPDGFSNQPQHF | TGTGCCAGTACGCCCGATGGGTTTAGCAATCAGCCCCAGCATTTT
- | TRBJ2-1 | - | TRBV6-2/TRBV6-3 | CASSPSVDYNEQFF | TGTGCCAGCAGTCCCTCTGTCGATTACAATGAGCAGTTCTTC
TRBD1 | TRBJ1-5 | - | TRBV7-6 | CASSLAGTGPNQPQHF | TGTGCCAGCAGCTTGGCCGGGACAGGCCCCAATCAGCCCCAGCATTTT
TRBD1 | TRBJ1-5 | many | TRBV2 | CASSATLWAGGYQPQHF | TGTGCCAGCAGTGCAACCCTTTGGGCAGGGGGCTATCAGCCCCAGCATTTT
- | TRBJ2-2 | - | TRBV18 | CASSPSRARSGELFF | TGTGCCAGCTCACCATCAAGGGCCAGGTCCGGGGAGCTGTTTTTT
TRBD2 | TRBJ2-1 | - | TRBV7-2 | CASSPRTSVYSVYNEQFF | TGTGCCAGCAGCCCCAGGACTAGCGTCTATAGTGTCTACAATGAGCAGTTCTTC
TRBD1 | TRBJ1-6 | - | TRBV25-1 | CASNRGIYNSPLHF | TGTGCCAGCAACAGGGGGATCTATAATTCACCCCTCCACTTT
- | TRBJ2-3 | many | TRBV11-3 | CASSLVVGGRTDTQYF | TGTGCCAGCAGCTTAGTGGTCGGAGGACGCACAGATACGCAGTATTTT
TRBD1 | TRBJ2-1 | few | TRBV7-6 | CASSQRQGASEQFF | TGTGCCAGCAGCCAAAGACAGGGGGCTAGTGAGCAGTTCTTC
- | TRBJ2-3 | few | TRBV7-8 | CASSLPGASNTQYF | TGTGCCAGCAGCCTACCAGGGGCTTCTAATACGCAGTATTTT